Given below is one TCR beta chain in context. A single record per CDR3 protein comes from TCRdb applying MiXCR to the RT-PCR reads. The sample shows 30,000 or so distinct CDR3 sequences, nearly 7% of them seen only once. Looked up from germline, CDR1 is SNHLY and CDR2 is FYNNEI. CDR3 length equals 16 residues. Trimming removed 4 bases from V and 12 bases from J; junction bases left unmatched: 17. The sample comes from a study of patients and donors after allogeneic stem cell transplantation. The chain uses TRBV2 and TRBJ2-4; TRBD2 agrees at 8 bases. This clonotype was sampled from a human donor who was either an allogeneic HSCT recipient or a stem cell or donor lymphocyte infusion donor (not recorded which). It is not recorded whose cells these are; they may come from a transplant donor. The sequenced sample consisted of blood, either unsorted or a sorted T cell fraction (not recorded which). The CDR3 region has the DNA TGTGCCAGCAGTGGTCTGTCTAGCGGGTATACAGCGAATCAGTACTTC. Translated, it gives CASSGLSSGYTANQYF.